This entry is about one T cell receptor (beta chain). This record belongs to a study of blood T cells in healthy people across ages. V was pared by 6 bases and J by 6 bases, with 12 bases between. The CDR3 contains 11 residues. Germline V gene data show CDR1 as SQVTM and CDR2 as ANQGSEA. Each donor's blood draw was 7.5 to 10 milliliters of peripheral blood. Isolated per sample were at least 7 million PBMCs. It was with a sample-barcoded 5' primer and a J-beta primer mix that a second PCR of about 6 to 12 cycles was run. TCRdb itself ran the 5' RACE reads through MiXCR, one entry per CDR3 protein. Of about 1.8 million distinct CDR3 sequences listed, approximately 50% are singletons.

The sample taken for sequencing was blood. The chain combines TRBV29-1 with TRBJ2-7, with D maybe TRBD1 (6 bases). The sequence derives from a woman aged 40 to 50 in good health. CDR3 region: CSVPQGPEQYF. In DNA, the CDR3 is TGCAGCGTCCCCCAGGGGCCCGAGCAGTACTTC.